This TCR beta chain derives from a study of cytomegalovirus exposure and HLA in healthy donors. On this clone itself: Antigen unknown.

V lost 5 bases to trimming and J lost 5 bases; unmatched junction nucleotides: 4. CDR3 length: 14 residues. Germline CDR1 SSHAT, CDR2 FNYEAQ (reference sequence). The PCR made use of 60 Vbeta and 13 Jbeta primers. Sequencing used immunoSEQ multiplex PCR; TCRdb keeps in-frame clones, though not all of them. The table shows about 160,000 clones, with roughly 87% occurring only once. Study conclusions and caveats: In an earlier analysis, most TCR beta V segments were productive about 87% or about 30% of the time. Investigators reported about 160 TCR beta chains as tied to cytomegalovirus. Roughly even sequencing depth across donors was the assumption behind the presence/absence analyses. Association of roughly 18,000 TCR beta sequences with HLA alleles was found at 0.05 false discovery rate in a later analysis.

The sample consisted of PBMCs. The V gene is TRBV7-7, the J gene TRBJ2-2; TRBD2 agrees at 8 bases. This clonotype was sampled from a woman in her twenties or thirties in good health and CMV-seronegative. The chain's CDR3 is CASSRRGGTGELFF. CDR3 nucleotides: TGTGCCAGCAGCCGACGGGGGGGTACCGGGGAGCTGTTTTTT.